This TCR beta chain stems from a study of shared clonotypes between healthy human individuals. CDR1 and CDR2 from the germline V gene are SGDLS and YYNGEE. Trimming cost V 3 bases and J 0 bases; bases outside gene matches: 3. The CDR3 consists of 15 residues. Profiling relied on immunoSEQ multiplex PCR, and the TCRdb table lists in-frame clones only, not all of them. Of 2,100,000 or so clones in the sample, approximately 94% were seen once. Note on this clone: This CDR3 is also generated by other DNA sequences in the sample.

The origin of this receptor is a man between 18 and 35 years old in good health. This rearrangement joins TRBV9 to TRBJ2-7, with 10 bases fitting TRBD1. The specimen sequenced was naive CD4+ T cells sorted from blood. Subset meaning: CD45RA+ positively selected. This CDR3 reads CASSAGQGSSYEQYF. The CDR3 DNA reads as TGTGCCAGCAGCGCGGGACAGGGGAGCTCCTACGAGCAGTACTTC.